Each of the 20 T cell receptor beta chains below was sequenced from the same sample in a study of T cells after yellow fever vaccination. TCRdb recomputed calls from the 5' RACE reads with MiXCR, one row per CDR3 protein. The table shows hundreds of thousands of distinct CDR3 sequences, with about 13% occurring only once. The input for sequencing was PBMCs, taken on the day of the yellow fever booster vaccination. Receptor source: a man between 25 and 39 years old who received the YFV17D yellow fever vaccine.

This chain connects TRBV30 to TRBJ1-1; a weak D match, TRBD1 (6 bases). V was clipped by 4 bases and J by 0 bases, with 18 bases between them. The CDR3 is 16 residues long. The germline V gene encodes CDR1 GTSNPN and CDR2 SVGIG (reference sequence). CDR3 sequence reads: CAWIRPGDKMNTEAFF. The CDR3 DNA reads as TGTGCCTGGATCCGACCGGGGGACAAAATGAACACTGAAGCTTTCTTT.

This clonotype appeared many times. The chain links TRBV7-7 to TRBJ2-5, with D possibly TRBD2 on 6 matching bases. V was trimmed by 5 bases and J by 5 bases, leaving 12 bases between them. The CDR3 has 13 residues. The germline V gene has CDR1 SSHAT and CDR2 FNYEAQ (reference sequence). This chain's CDR3 is CASSRDFRETQYF. For the CDR3, the DNA is TGTGCCAGCAGCAGGGACTTTCGCGAGACCCAGTACTTC.

V is TRBV3-1 and J is TRBJ2-4; D is possibly TRBD2 (5 bases). Germline V CDR1 and CDR2: LGHDT, YNNKEL (reference sequence). The germline V and J ends were trimmed by 1 base and 6 bases, with 13 bases remaining between them. The CDR3 consists of 15 residues. The DNA of the CDR3 is TGTGCCAGCAGCCAAGGGAGGACGGAGTTAAACATTCAGTACTTC. Amino acids: CASSQGRTELNIQYF.

This chain uses TRBV3-1 with TRBJ2-7; 9 bases match TRBD1. Germline CDR1 reads LGHDT; CDR2 reads YNNKEL (reference sequence). With V trimmed by 4 bases and J by 6 bases, 10 bases remained unmatched. This CDR3 contains 15 residues. The CDR3 coding sequence is TGTGCCAGCAGCCGTGGGACAGGGTATGCGGCCGAGCAGTACTTC. Encoded protein: CASSRGTGYAAEQYF.

This clonotype was found a few times. This rearrangement joins TRBV7-2 to TRBJ2-7, with 8 bases aligning to TRBD2. The CDR3 is 14 residues long. The V gene's germline CDR1 is SGHTA and CDR2 FQGNSA. V shed 5 bases and J 3 bases; nucleotides not matched to a gene: 6. CDR3 sequence (DNA): TGTGCCAGCAGCACCGGGACTAGGGTCTACGAGCAGTACTTC. It codes for CASSTGTRVYEQYF. Full variable domain (rest looked up from reference TRBV7-2 and TRBJ2-7): GAGVSQSPSNKVTEKGKDVELRCDPISGHTALYWYRQSLGQGLEFLIYFQGNSAPDKSGLPSDRFSAERTGGSVSTLTIQRTQQEDSAVYLCASSTGTRVYEQYFGPGTRLTVT.

There are a few counts of this clonotype. The chain links TRBV29-1 to TRBJ2-5; 8 nucleotides align to TRBD2. V trimming: 5 bases; J trimming: 5 bases; junction bases outside the gene matches: 4. The CDR3 has 12 amino acids. Germline assignment: CDR1 SQVTM and CDR2 ANQGSEA. The CDR3 sequence: CSVSRLAETQYF. The CDR3 DNA follows: TGCAGCGTTTCCCGACTAGCGGAGACCCAGTACTTC.

This clonotype was counted between two and nine times. This sequence joins TRBV29-1 and TRBJ2-5; a possible D gene is TRBD2 (5 bases). CDR3 size: 12 residues. Germline values: CDR1 SQVTM, CDR2 ANQGSEA. The V end was cut by 6 bases, the J end by 5 bases, with 13 bases between. The CDR3 loop reads CSVLRAGETQYF. The DNA of the CDR3 is TGCAGCGTCCTGAGGGCCGGCGAGACCCAGTACTTC.

This clonotype was observed a handful of times. This chain uses TRBV7-3 with TRBJ2-3; D might be TRBD1 (6 bases). V was clipped by 4 bases and J by 2 bases, with 13 bases between them. This CDR3 comprises 15 residues. CDR1 is SGHTA and CDR2 is FQGTGA in the germline V gene. CDR3 sequence reads: CASSSSGHHTDTQYF. For the CDR3, the DNA is TGTGCCAGCAGCTCTTCGGGACACCACACAGATACGCAGTATTTT.

The chain couples TRBV5-1 to TRBJ2-1; D may be TRBD1 (6 bases). CDR1 SGHRS and CDR2 YFSETQ come from the germline V gene. CDR3 length: 15 amino acids. Trimming cost V 5 bases and J 4 bases, with 16 bases left between them. The CDR3 loop reads CASSTGPQGYNEQFF. CDR3 nucleotide sequence: TGCGCCAGCAGTACAGGGCCCCAAGGGTACAATGAGCAGTTCTTC.

In its sample, this clonotype was seen a few times. V usage is TRBV5-1 and J usage is TRBJ2-1; D perhaps matches TRBD1 (5 bases). The V end was cut by 4 bases, the J end by 5 bases, with 13 bases between. In germline, CDR1 is SGHRS, CDR2 YFSETQ. The CDR3 length is 14 residues. CDR3 in DNA: TGCGCCAGCAGCGACCCGCAGGGTGACAATGAGCAGTTCTTC. As protein: CASSDPQGDNEQFF.

This clonotype appeared a few times. V gene TRBV27 combines with J gene TRBJ2-7, with 9 bases aligning to TRBD1. Per the germline V gene, CDR1 is MNHEY and CDR2 is SMNVEV (reference sequence). V lost 5 bases and J lost 2; bases outside the gene matches: 7. The CDR3 consists of 15 residues. The CDR3 loop is CASSSRDRATYEQYF. CDR3 nucleotides: TGTGCCAGCAGTAGCCGGGACAGGGCCACCTACGAGCAGTACTTC.

This clonotype has a handful of counts. The V and J genes are TRBV28 and TRBJ2-2; D not resolved. Germline CDR1 reads MDHEN; CDR2 reads SYDVKM. V shed 4 bases and J shed 6 bases, with 15 bases lying between them. The CDR3 consists of 15 residues. The CDR3 DNA reads as TGTGCCAGCAGTTCGACCGTCCCCAGATCCGGGGAGCTGTTTTTT. Residues: CASSSTVPRSGELFF.

The V and J genes are TRBV11-2 and TRBJ2-5; D not resolved. The CDR3 totals 15 residues. Trimming stripped 2 bases from V and 2 bases from J, with 12 bases between. The germline V gene encodes CDR1 SGHAT and CDR2 FQNNGV. The CDR3, as DNA: TGTGCCAGCAGCTTAAGGCTTGACGGGCAAGAGACCCAGTACTTC. Its protein is CASSLRLDGQETQYF. The full variable domain, rest sourced from reference TRBV11-2 and TRBJ2-5, is EAGVAQSPRYKIIEKRQSVAFWCNPISGHATLYWYQQILGQGPKLLIQFQNNGVVDDSQLPKDRFSAERLKGVDSTLKIQPAKLEDSAVYLCASSLRLDGQETQYFGPGTRLLVL.

V gene TRBV18 combines with J gene TRBJ2-2; D is uncertain. The CDR3 runs 16 residues. Trimming removed 0 bases at V and 0 bases at J, with 8 bases between. CDR1 KGHSH and CDR2 LQKENI come from the germline V gene. CDR3 coding DNA: TGTGCCAGCTCACCACCCTACCGAGCGAACACCGGGGAGCTGTTTTTT. This translates into CASSPPYRANTGELFF.

This clonotype has ten or more counts. The rearrangement links TRBV28 to TRBJ1-6, with TRBD1 as a possible D gene (5 bases). The CDR3 is made up of 17 amino acids. Trimming cost V 10 bases and J 9 bases, with 28 bases left between them. Germline V gene sequence: CDR1 MDHEN, CDR2 SYDVKM. The CDR3 loop reads CAIRAVTIHLEGSPLHF. The CDR3 nucleotides are TGTGCCATCAGGGCGGTGACAATCCACCTTGAAGGTTCACCCCTCCACTTT.

This clonotype was observed a few times. The CDR3 does not end in the conserved phenylalanine or tryptophan, so this is likely a read error. The DNA is left out, because the CDR3 cannot be placed on it with certainty; the CDR3 is given as TCRdb lists it. This chain links TRBV6-2 or TRBV6-3 with TRBJ2-7; the table's D call TRBD1 went unverified against the DNA. Germline loops: CDR1 MNHEY, CDR2 SVGEGT. The CDR3 spans 13 residues, counting both ends. The CDR3 loop is CASSYGTGAPARL.

This clonotype has a handful of counts. The chain carries TRBV24-1 and TRBJ2-7; TRBD1 might be the D (5 bases). V was cut by 8 bases and J by 3 bases, with 7 bases left in between. The CDR3 covers 11 residues. Germline loops: CDR1 KGHDR, CDR2 SFDVKD. CDR3 amino acids: CATKDSYEQYF. CDR3 DNA sequence: TGTGCCACCAAAGACAGCTACGAGCAGTACTTC.

There are a few counts of this clonotype. The rearrangement uses TRBV7-2 and TRBJ1-5; possibly TRBD1 for D (6 bases). V lost 5 bases and J 4 bases, leaving 9 bases between the germline ends. The germline V gene has CDR1 SGHTA and CDR2 FQGNSA. CDR3 size: 13 residues. As DNA, the CDR3 is TGTGCCAGCAGCAGGGACATAAATCAGCCCCAGCATTTT. It encodes CASSRDINQPQHF.

The genes are TRBV9 and TRBJ2-7, with D perhaps TRBD1 or TRBD2 (5 bases each). V lost 3 bases to trimming and J lost 6 bases, with 16 bases between them. The germline gives CDR1 SGDLS, CDR2 YYNGEE. The CDR3 spans 14 residues. CDR3: CASSAGAPGREQYF. The DNA of the CDR3 is TGTGCCAGCAGCGCCGGTGCACCGGGGCGCGAGCAGTACTTC.

This clonotype was counted many times. The CDR3 is CATRGVGSYNEQFF. The DNA for the CDR3 is TGTGCCACACGGGGGGTGGGCTCCTACAATGAGCAGTTCTTC. The chain employs TRBV6-1 and TRBJ2-1; 7 positions agree with TRBD2. With 10 bases clipped from V and 0 bases from J, the junction kept 6 bases outside the gene matches. The germline V gene encodes CDR1 MNHNS and CDR2 SASEGT. The CDR3 consists of 14 residues.